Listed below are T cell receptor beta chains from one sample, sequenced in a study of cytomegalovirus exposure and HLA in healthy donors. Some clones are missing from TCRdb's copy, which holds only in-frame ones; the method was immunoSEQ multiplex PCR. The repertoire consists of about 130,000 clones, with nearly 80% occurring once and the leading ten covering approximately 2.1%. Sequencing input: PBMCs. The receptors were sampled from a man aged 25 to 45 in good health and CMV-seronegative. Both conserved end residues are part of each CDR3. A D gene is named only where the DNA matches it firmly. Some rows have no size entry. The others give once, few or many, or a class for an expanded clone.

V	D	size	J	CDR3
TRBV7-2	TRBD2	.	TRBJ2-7	CASSLAPGLAGGPSDEQYF
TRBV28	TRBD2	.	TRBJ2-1	CASSLIPGTSGNEQFF
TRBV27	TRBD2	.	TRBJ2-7	CASSLVPSGAYEQYF
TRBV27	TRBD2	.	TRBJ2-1	CASSSPGLAVNQQFF
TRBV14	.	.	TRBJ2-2	CASSQDGRTGTNTGELFF
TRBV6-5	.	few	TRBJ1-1	CASTRTLGDTEAFF
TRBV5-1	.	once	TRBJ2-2	CASSPAGVGNTGELFF
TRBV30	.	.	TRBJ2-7	CAWSSFYEQYF
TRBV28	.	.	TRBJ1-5	CASSLTRMSQPQHF
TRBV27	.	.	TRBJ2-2	CASSFRVQGGIGGELFF
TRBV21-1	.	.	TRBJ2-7	CASSKVAESYEQYF
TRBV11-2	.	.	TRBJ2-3	CASSLGRVADTQYF
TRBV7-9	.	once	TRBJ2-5	CSSSPPGGSQETQYF
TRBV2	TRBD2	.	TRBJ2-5	CASSAGTSGKKTQYF
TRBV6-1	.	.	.	CASPKAGSLAYEQYF
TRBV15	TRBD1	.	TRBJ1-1	CATSRDTPGRGREAFF
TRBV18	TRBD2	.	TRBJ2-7	CASSPRTSGRAWDEQYF
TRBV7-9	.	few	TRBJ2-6	CASSLQIPGANVLTF
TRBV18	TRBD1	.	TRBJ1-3	CASSHRDRATISGNTIYF
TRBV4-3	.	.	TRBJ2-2	CASSPSNTGELFF
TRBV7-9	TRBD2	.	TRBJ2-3	CASSLPRTSGTDTQYF
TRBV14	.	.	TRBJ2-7	CASSPRVGAEEQYF
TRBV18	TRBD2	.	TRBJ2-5	CASSPGLAVQETQYF
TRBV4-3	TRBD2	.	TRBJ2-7	CASSQDAAGAYEQYF